This is a list of T cell receptor beta chains from one sample in a study of beta chain features in type 1 diabetes. The data were produced by immunoSEQ multiplex PCR, yet TCRdb's version contains in-frame clones alone and is incomplete. The sample yields fewer than 900,000 clones, 17% seen once. What was sequenced was naive CD4+ T cells from blood. The receptors originated from a woman between 18 and 29 years old in good health. CDR3s include the opening cysteine and the closing phenylalanine or tryptophan. Rows may omit the clone size; those that give it use once, few, many or a size class.

TRBJ2-1,TRBV2,NA,CASSELDISPLAGGRAGEQFF
TRBJ2-2,TRBV15,NA,CATSRDLGYTGELFF
TRBJ2-3,TRBV5-8,NA,CASSKGTQGDTQYF
TRBJ1-2,TRBV14,many,CASSQDVRYTF
TRBJ2-1,TRBV7-8,NA,CASSLWTSGEVDEQFF
TRBJ1-1,TRBV19,few,CASSQGIRTEAFF
TRBJ2-7,TRBV7-9,NA,CASSPGQLSYEQYF
TRBJ2-1,TRBV6-1,NA,CASRKAPSYNEQFF
TRBJ1-4,TRBV5-6,NA,CASSRRAGSTNEKLFF
TRBJ2-1,TRBV29-1,NA,CSVEGTSGRAIDEQFF
TRBJ2-1,TRBV19,few,CASSMVSGAPYNEQFF
TRBJ2-3,TRBV2,few,CASKGDTDTQYF
TRBJ1-4,TRBV7-2,few,CASSPGVLGEKLFF
TRBJ1-6,TRBV13,NA,CASSPRLVNSPLHF
TRBJ2-2,TRBV15,NA,CATSRGNPNTGELFF
TRBJ2-7,TRBV6-5,few,CASSYSNRGHYEQYF
TRBJ2-3,TRBV5-4,NA,CASSLRAASTDTQYF
TRBJ1-4,TRBV11-2,NA,CASSVGQGILINEKLFF
TRBJ1-5,TRBV5-5,NA,CASTRDSGTSPQHF
TRBJ2-5,TRBV28,NA,CASSLWQAGPETQYF
TRBJ2-2,TRBV5-1,few,CASQRRGTGELFF
TRBJ1-3,TRBV13,few,CASSQGGNTIYF